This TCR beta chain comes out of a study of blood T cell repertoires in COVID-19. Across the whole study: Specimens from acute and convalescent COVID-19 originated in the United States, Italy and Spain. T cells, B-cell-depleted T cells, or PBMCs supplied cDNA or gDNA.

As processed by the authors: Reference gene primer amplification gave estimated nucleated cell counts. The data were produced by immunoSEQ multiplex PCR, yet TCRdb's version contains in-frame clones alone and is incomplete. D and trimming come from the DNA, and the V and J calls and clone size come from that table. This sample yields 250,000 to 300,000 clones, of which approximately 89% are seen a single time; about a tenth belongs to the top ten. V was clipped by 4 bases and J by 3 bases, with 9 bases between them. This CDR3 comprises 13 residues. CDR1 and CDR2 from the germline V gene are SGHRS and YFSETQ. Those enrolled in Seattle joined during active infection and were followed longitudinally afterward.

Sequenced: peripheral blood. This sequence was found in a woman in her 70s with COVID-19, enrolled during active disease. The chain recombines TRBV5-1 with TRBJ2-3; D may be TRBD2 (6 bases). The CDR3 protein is CASSAGLTDTQYF. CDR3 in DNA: TGCGCCAGCAGCGCGGGACTTACAGATACGCAGTATTTT.